The 25 T cell receptor beta chains in this list originate from one sample, sequenced in a study of shared clonotypes between healthy human individuals. TCRdb's copy holds only in-frame clones and misses some; the assay was immunoSEQ multiplex PCR. The table has roughly 1,000,000 clones, 75% to 80% seen once. Sequencing was performed on memory CD4+ T cells from PBMCs. The subset: CD45RA-negative fraction. These receptors all stem from a man aged 18-30 years in good health. Some clones in this sample may be carry-over from other donors' samples.

The chain recombines TRBV20-1 with TRBJ1-2; 8 bases agree with TRBD1. The CDR3 loop spans 11 amino acids. V lost 6 bases and J lost 10; bases outside the gene matches: 7. Germline V gives CDR1 DFQATT, CDR2 SNEGSKA (reference sequence). In DNA, the CDR3 is TGCAGTGCGGGGACAGGAGGCGCCTACACCTTC. Translated, it gives CSAGTGGAYTF.

The chain recombines TRBV9 with TRBJ1-3; 7 positions agree with TRBD1. The CDR3 is 16 amino acids. With 4 bases clipped from V and 0 bases from J, the junction kept 7 bases outside the gene matches. Germline loops: CDR1 SGDLS, CDR2 YYNGEE. CDR3 amino acids: CASSPRGDSSGNTIYF. The CDR3 DNA reads TGTGCCAGCAGCCCGAGAGGGGACAGCTCTGGAAACACCATATATTTT. Variable domain in full (rest from reference TRBV9 and TRBJ1-3): DSGVTQTPKHLITATGQRVTLRCSPRSGDLSVYWYQQSLDQGLQFLIQYYNGEERAKGNILERFSAQQFPDLHSELNLSSLELGDSALYFCASSPRGDSSGNTIYFGEGSWLTVV.

Of note for this clone: Other DNA variants within this sample encode the same CDR3. The chain couples TRBV25-1 to TRBJ1-5; TRBD1 might be the D (5 bases). This CDR3 region has 13 residues. CDR1 MGHDK and CDR2 SYGVNS come from the germline V gene. The V end was cut by 6 bases, the J end by 1 base, with 7 bases between. The chain's CDR3 is CASRGPSNQPQHF. CDR3 nucleotide sequence: TGTGCCAGCAGGGGACCGAGCAATCAGCCCCAGCATTTT.

The V call is TRBV7-3, the J call TRBJ1-1; D is undetermined. V lost 4 bases and J 8 bases, leaving 20 bases between the germline ends. This CDR3 has 15 residues. Germline loops: CDR1 SGHTA, CDR2 FQGTGA. This CDR3 is CASSSGGVPDNEAFF. The CDR3 DNA is TGTGCCAGCAGCTCAGGTGGGGTCCCCGACAACGAAGCTTTCTTT.

This rearrangement joins TRBV11-2 to TRBJ1-1; no clear D. This CDR3 contains 13 residues. The germline gives CDR1 SGHAT, CDR2 FQNNGV. Trimming took off 2 bases at V and 4 bases at J, with 8 bases between the two ends. This CDR3 reads CASSLRQITEAFF. DNA for the CDR3: TGTGCCAGCAGCTTACGCCAGATCACTGAAGCTTTCTTT.

This clone has a count of ten or more. V usage is TRBV5-1 and J usage is TRBJ2-7; the D call may be TRBD1 or TRBD2 (5 bases each). This CDR3 comprises 15 residues. Trimming pared 4 bases from V and 0 bases from J, leaving 14 bases between. Germline V CDR1 and CDR2: SGHRS, YFSETQ. DNA for the CDR3: TGCGCCAGCAGCGATCCGGGACGGGTCTCCTACGAGCAGTACTTC. This sequence encodes CASSDPGRVSYEQYF.

This clone was observed once. The chain uses TRBV28 and TRBJ1-2, with 9 bases matching TRBD1. V trimming: 5 bases; J trimming: 4 bases; junction bases outside the gene matches: 14. Germline-derived CDR1 and CDR2 are MDHEN and SYDVKM. The CDR3 totals 17 residues. CDR3: CASSPGQGYGTLYGYTF. The CDR3 DNA follows: TGTGCCAGCAGTCCAGGACAGGGGTATGGAACCCTCTATGGCTACACCTTC.

The chain joins TRBV5-1 to TRBJ1-2; D remains unclear. This CDR3 has 11 amino acids. Germline CDR1 SGHRS, CDR2 YFSETQ. V lost 0 bases, J lost 9 bases, and 6 bases lay in between. In nucleotides, the CDR3 is TGCGCCAGCAGCTTGGGGAGGAGCTACACCTTC. Protein product: CASSLGRSYTF. The full variable domain, completed using reference TRBV5-1 and TRBJ1-2, is KAGVTQTPRYLIKTRGQQVTLSCSPISGHRSVSWYQQTPGQGLQFLFEYFSETQRNKGNFPGRFSGRQFSNSRSEMNVSTLELGDSALYLCASSLGRSYTFGSGTRLTVV.

V gene TRBV29-1 combines with J gene TRBJ2-5; weak D call: TRBD1 (5 bases). Germline CDR1 is SQVTM and CDR2 is ANQGSEA. The length of the CDR3 is 13 residues. V was shortened by 5 bases and J by 1 base, with 11 bases between the two germline ends. CDR3 DNA: TGCAGCGTTAGCAACAGGACCCAAGAGACCCAGTACTTC. It translates to CSVSNRTQETQYF.

This clone was recorded only once. This chain connects TRBV10-3 to TRBJ2-7; a weak D match, TRBD2 (6 bases). V was shortened by 0 bases and J by 6 bases, with 9 bases between the two germline ends. From germline, CDR1 is ENHRY and CDR2 SYGVKD. The CDR3 covers 13 residues. CDR3 nucleotides: TGTGCCATCAGTGAGTCCGGGGGTCTCGAGCAGTACTTC. Protein: CAISESGGLEQYF.

The V call is TRBV13, the J call TRBJ2-3; TRBD2 matches at 13 bases. Trimming took 4 bases from V and 9 from J; bases not matched to a gene: 16. Germline-derived CDR1 and CDR2 are PRHDT and FYEKMQ (reference sequence). The CDR3 has 18 amino acids. The CDR3 nucleotides read TGTGCCAGCAGCTCACGATCAACCAGACTAGCGGGAGGAGAAACGCAGTATTTT. This sequence encodes CASSSRSTRLAGGETQYF.

The chain couples TRBV6-5 to TRBJ2-3; no reliable D call. Germline-derived CDR1 and CDR2 are MNHEY and SVGAGI. V gave up 6 bases and J gave up 2 bases, with 6 bases separating them. The CDR3 length is 12 residues. CDR3 nucleotides: TGTGCCAGCAGGTCGACCACAGATACGCAGTATTTT. Its translation is CASRSTTDTQYF.

This chain uses TRBV30 with TRBJ2-2; a weak D match, TRBD1 (5 bases). The CDR3 contains 13 residues. CDR1 is GTSNPN and CDR2 is SVGIG in the germline V gene (reference sequence). Trimming pared 6 bases from V and 4 bases from J, leaving 12 bases between. The CDR3 sequence is CACSPGRTGELFF. The DNA of the CDR3 is TGTGCCTGCAGCCCAGGGCGCACCGGGGAGCTGTTTTTT.

The gene calls are TRBV28 and TRBJ2-5; D is unclear. The J call is uncertain, as TRBJ2-7 better fits the DNA end. Per the germline V gene, CDR1 is MDHEN and CDR2 is SYDVKM. The CDR3 runs to 13 residues. CDR3 in amino acids: CASSTTSPYEQYF. The CDR3 DNA sequence: TGTGCCAGCAGTACCACCTCACCCTACGAGCAGTACTTC.

The chain joins TRBV6-5 to TRBJ2-5; 10 positions match TRBD2. The CDR3 has 14 residues. V gave up 8 bases and J gave up 4 bases; unmatched junction bases: 7. Looked up from germline, CDR1 is MNHEY and CDR2 is SVGAGI. The CDR3 DNA follows: TGTGCCAGCCCTATGGGACTAGCGTTAGAGACCCAGTACTTC. Its translation: CASPMGLALETQYF.

The J gene is TRBJ1-2, the V gene TRBV10-1, with D unclear. The CDR3 contains 13 residues. Germline CDR1 is WNHNN and CDR2 is SYGVQD (reference sequence). Trimming took 8 bases from V and 4 from J, leaving 14 bases between them. The CDR3 protein is CASESMSVYGYTF. The CDR3 bases are TGCGCCAGCGAGAGTATGTCGGTCTATGGCTACACCTTC.

This chain joins TRBV4-1 and TRBJ1-2; 8 bases are shared with TRBD1. Germline loops: CDR1 MGHRA, CDR2 YSYEKL. The CDR3 sequence is 17 residues long. V shed 1 base, J shed 4 bases, and the junction held 11 bases outside the gene matches. CDR3 in DNA: TGCGCCAGCAGCCAAGGCCTGGGACAGGAAAGCAGCTATGGCTACACCTTC. Its translation is CASSQGLGQESSYGYTF.

This clone was counted once. This rearrangement joins TRBV14 to TRBJ1-2; D ambiguous. Trimming cost V 0 bases and J 8 bases, with 22 bases left between them. This CDR3 contains 17 residues. Germline V gene lookup returns CDR1 SGHDN and CDR2 FVKESK. The DNA of the CDR3 is TGTGCCAGCAGCCAAGAACCCGCGAATCGCTATTTTGGCGGCTACACCTTC. This gives the protein CASSQEPANRYFGGYTF.

The V gene is TRBV2, the J gene TRBJ2-5, with 7 positions matching TRBD2. After removal of 4 bases from V and 4 bases from J, the junction contained 0 bases not matched to a gene. Germline V lookup: CDR1 SNHLY, CDR2 FYNNEI. CDR3 size: 12 residues. The CDR3 protein is CASSVAGETQYF. DNA of the CDR3: TGTGCCAGCAGTGTAGCGGGAGAGACCCAGTACTTC.

The genes are TRBV30 and TRBJ2-1; TRBD1 might be the D (5 bases). Between the trimmed V and J ends, which lost 3 bases and 6 bases, there was a span of 9 bases. CDR1 GTSNPN and CDR2 SVGIG come from the germline V gene (reference sequence). This CDR3 has 12 amino acids. The CDR3 region has the DNA TGTGCCTGGAGCCAGGGCGGCAATGAGCAGTTCTTC. Translated, it gives CAWSQGGNEQFF.

The CDR3, as DNA: TGCGCCAGCAGCCTCGTGACGGCGAACACTGAAGCTTTCTTT. Protein: CASSLVTANTEAFF. This chain links TRBV4-3 with TRBJ1-1; D is uncertain. The ends were cut back, 4 bases at V and 1 base at J, with 10 bases in the middle. This CDR3 region has 14 residues. Germline V gene sequence: CDR1 LGHNA, CDR2 YSLEER.

This chain links TRBV6-5 with TRBJ2-7, with D possibly matching TRBD2 (5 bases). The V gene's germline CDR1 is MNHEY and CDR2 SVGAGI. V was pared by 6 bases and J by 6 bases, with 15 bases between. CDR3 length: 13 amino acids. DNA for the CDR3: TGTGCCAGCAGAGTATCGGGATCGGGCGAGCAGTACTTC. This translates into CASRVSGSGEQYF.

The rearrangement links TRBV18 to TRBJ2-2; no clear D gene. The CDR3 spans 16 residues. Per germline, CDR1 KGHSH and CDR2 LQKENI. V lost 0 bases and J lost 4, with 12 bases in between. In DNA form, the CDR3 reads TGTGCCAGCTCACCACCATCTGAGTCGCTCACCGGGGAGCTGTTTTTT. Encoded protein: CASSPPSESLTGELFF.

At least ten counts were recorded for this clone. The rearrangement links TRBV7-2 to TRBJ2-1; 13 nucleotides align to TRBD2. The CDR3 extends over 15 amino acids. CDR1 and CDR2 from the germline V gene are SGHTA and FQGNSA. Germline trimming cut 5 bases from V and 8 bases from J; bases unmatched to any gene: 6. CDR3: CASSPRTSGSYEQFF. The CDR3, as DNA: TGTGCCAGCAGCCCCCGGACTAGCGGGAGCTATGAGCAGTTCTTC.

This clone was counted only a few times. The chain couples TRBV15 to TRBJ2-7; D is perhaps TRBD2 (5 bases). The J call is doubtful: the DNA matches TRBJ2-1 better. The CDR3 spans 14 residues. Germline V lookup: CDR1 LNHNV, CDR2 YYDKDF (reference sequence). CDR3 sequence reads: CATSRERRAGEQFF. The CDR3 DNA follows: TGTGCCACCAGCAGAGAGAGGCGGGCGGGTGAGCAGTTCTTC.